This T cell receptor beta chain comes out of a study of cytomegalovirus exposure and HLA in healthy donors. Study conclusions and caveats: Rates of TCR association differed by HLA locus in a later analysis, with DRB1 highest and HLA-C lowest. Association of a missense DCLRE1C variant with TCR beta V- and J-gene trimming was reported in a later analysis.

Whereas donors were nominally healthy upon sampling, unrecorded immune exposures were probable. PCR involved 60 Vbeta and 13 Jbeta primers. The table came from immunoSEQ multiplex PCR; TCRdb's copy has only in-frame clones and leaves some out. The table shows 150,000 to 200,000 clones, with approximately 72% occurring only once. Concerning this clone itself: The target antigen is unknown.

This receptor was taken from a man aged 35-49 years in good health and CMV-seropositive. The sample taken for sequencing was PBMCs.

The CDR3 loop reads CASSAQGPTSYEQYF. The CDR3 DNA is TGTGCCAGCAGTGCACAGGGGCCTACCTCCTACGAGCAGTACTTC. The gene calls are TRBV28 and TRBJ2-7; 7 bases map to TRBD1. The CDR3 length is 15 residues. V gave up 5 bases and J gave up 0 bases; unmatched junction bases: 7. CDR1 and CDR2 from the germline V gene are MDHEN and SYDVKM. Full variable domain (missing parts from reference TRBV28 and TRBJ2-7): DVKVTQSSRYLVKRTGEKVFLECVQDMDHENMFWYRQDPGLGLRLIYFSYDVKMKEKGDIPEGYSVSREKKERFSLILESASTNQTSMYLCASSAQGPTSYEQYFGPGTRLTVT.